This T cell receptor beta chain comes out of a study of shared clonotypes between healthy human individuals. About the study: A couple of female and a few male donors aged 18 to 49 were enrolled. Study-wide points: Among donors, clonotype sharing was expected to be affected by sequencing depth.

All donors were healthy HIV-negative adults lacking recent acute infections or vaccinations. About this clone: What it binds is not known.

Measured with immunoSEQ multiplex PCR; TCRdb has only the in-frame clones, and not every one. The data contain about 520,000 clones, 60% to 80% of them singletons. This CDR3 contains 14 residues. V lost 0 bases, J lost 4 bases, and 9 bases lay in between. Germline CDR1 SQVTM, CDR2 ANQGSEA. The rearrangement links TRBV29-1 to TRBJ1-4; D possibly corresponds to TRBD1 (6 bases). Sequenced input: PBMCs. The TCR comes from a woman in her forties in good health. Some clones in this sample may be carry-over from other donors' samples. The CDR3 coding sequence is TGCAGCGTTGAAGATCCAGGGGATAATGAAAAACTGTTTTTT. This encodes CSVEDPGDNEKLFF.